Presented here are 7 T cell receptor beta chains from one specimen sequenced in a study of blood T cell repertoires in COVID-19. Assay used: immunoSEQ multiplex PCR; TCRdb lists only in-frame clones, some missing. The table records 150,000 to 250,000 clones, around 94% of them present only once. Material for sequencing was peripheral blood. These receptors were collected from a man aged 30 to 45 with COVID-19, enrolled during active disease.

The chain couples TRBV9 to TRBJ1-2; D is ambiguous. V was clipped by 4 bases and J by 8 bases, with 21 bases between them. The CDR3 extends over 15 amino acids. The germline V gene encodes CDR1 SGDLS and CDR2 YYNGEE. The CDR3 bases are TGTGCCAGCAGCCCGCGCGGAGGGAGGGCTGACGGCTACACCTTC. This translates into CASSPRGGRADGYTF. Using reference TRBV9 and TRBJ1-2 for the parts outside the CDR3, the full variable domain is DSGVTQTPKHLITATGQRVTLRCSPRSGDLSVYWYQQSLDQGLQFLIQYYNGEERAKGNILERFSAQQFPDLHSELNLSSLELGDSALYFCASSPRGGRADGYTFGSGTRLTVV.

The chain couples TRBV11-2 to TRBJ1-4, with D possibly matching TRBD1 (6 bases). The CDR3 totals 13 residues. The ends were cut back, 1 base at V and 8 bases at J, with 8 bases in the middle. The germline CDR1 and CDR2 sequences are SGHAT and FQNNGV. CDR3 sequence reads: CASSLGTAEKLFF. The DNA of the CDR3 is TGTGCCAGCAGCTTAGGGACAGCAGAAAAACTGTTTTTT.

This chain uses TRBV19 with TRBJ1-2; D remains unclear. With 5 bases removed from V and 3 bases from J, the gap between germline ends came to 13 bases. The germline V gene has CDR1 LNHDA and CDR2 SQIVND (reference sequence). The CDR3 is 14 residues long. CDR3: CASSGAGLYYGYTF. In DNA form, the CDR3 reads TGTGCCAGTAGTGGAGCAGGACTCTACTATGGCTACACCTTC.

The chain is built from TRBV18 and TRBJ2-5, with 10 positions matching TRBD1. Germline V lookup: CDR1 KGHSH, CDR2 LQKENI. CDR3 length: 15 residues. The V and J ends lost 5 bases and 2 bases, in that order; junction bases with no gene match: 5. The chain's CDR3 is CASSSDRGFQETQYF. CDR3 DNA: TGTGCCAGCTCATCGGACAGGGGGTTTCAAGAGACCCAGTACTTC.

The chain has TRBV2 and TRBJ1-5, with 7 positions matching TRBD1. Germline V CDR1 and CDR2: SNHLY, FYNNEI. The CDR3 totals 15 residues. V lost 7 bases to trimming and J lost 1 base; unmatched junction nucleotides: 7. CDR3 loop: CASTRDSGSNQPQHF. The CDR3 nucleotides are TGTGCCAGCACCCGGGACAGTGGGAGCAATCAGCCCCAGCATTTT.

This clone came up once. The genes are TRBV12-3 or TRBV12-4 and TRBJ1-2; D is ambiguous. The CDR3 spans 12 residues. The V end was cut by 4 bases, the J end by 7 bases, with 10 bases between. CDR3 bases: TGTGCCAGCAGTTCTGACCAGGCTGGCTACACCTTC. Translated: CASSSDQAGYTF.

The chain combines TRBV10-2 with TRBJ1-1, with a tentative D call TRBD1 (5 bases). In germline, CDR1 is WSHSY, CDR2 SAAADI. The CDR3 runs 16 residues. Trimming took 2 bases from V and 0 from J, leaving 13 bases between them. CDR3 region: CASSEPWGRLNTEAFF. Here the CDR3 DNA reads TGCGCCAGCAGTGAGCCCTGGGGCAGATTGAACACTGAAGCTTTCTTT.